This T cell receptor (beta chain) was found in a study of T cells in Graves' hyperthyroidism and ophthalmopathy. Patients were excluded for uncontrolled infection, other autoimmune disease, pregnancy or lactation. This CDR3 has 16 residues. The V and J ends lost 3 bases and 6 bases respectively, with 19 bases between them. Germline values: CDR1 SGHAT, CDR2 FQDESV (reference sequence). TCR beta CDR3 regions were amplified from RNA. During a first-round RT-PCR of the TCR CDR3, the HTBI primer set was used. TCRdb re-analysed the multiplex PCR reads in MiXCR, keeping a single row per CDR3 protein. The sample has 350,000 to 400,000 distinct CDR3 sequences, more than 12% seen once; the top ten hold 30% to 35%. This clonotype showed up many times.

The clonotype comes from a woman younger than 45 with Graves' hyperthyroidism. This sequence joins TRBV11-1 and TRBJ2-3; D unclear. Sequencing was carried out using blood. CDR3 nucleotides: TGTGCCAGCAGCTTTGAGGCAGTCCCTAGTACGGATACGCAGTATTTT. Translated: CASSFEAVPSTDTQYF.